A single sample gave rise to the 10 T cell receptor beta chains below, sequenced in a study of T-cell memory formation after mild COVID-19. One entry per CDR3 protein results from TCRdb running MiXCR on the 5' RACE reads. Of under 450,000 distinct CDR3 sequences listed, approximately 15% are singletons. The sample comprised PBMCs or a T cell subset sorted from them (not recorded which). These receptors were taken from a man in his late teens or twenties who had mild COVID-19 (a few samples of this study predate the infection). Cell type and time point are not known.

CDR3 region: CASSPPGRRGFNEQFF. The CDR3 DNA is TGCGCCAGCAGCCCACCGGGGCGGCGAGGATTCAATGAGCAGTTCTTC. The rearrangement links TRBV5-1 to TRBJ2-1; D could derive from TRBD1 or TRBD2 (5 bases each). This CDR3 region has 16 residues. Germline V gene sequence: CDR1 SGHRS, CDR2 YFSETQ. V gave up 4 bases and J gave up 6 bases, with 20 bases separating them.

This clonotype was recorded a few times. The chain links TRBV5-1 to TRBJ2-2, with D hard to call. Deletions cut 2 bases from V and 0 bases from J, with 8 bases between. The germline V gene encodes CDR1 SGHRS and CDR2 YFSETQ. The CDR3 has 15 residues. The CDR3 coding sequence is TGCGCCAGCAGCTTAAGGTTCCCGAACACCGGGGAGCTGTTTTTT. Translating it yields CASSLRFPNTGELFF.

The CDR3 here is CSVYDTTGELFF. For the CDR3, the DNA is TGCAGCGTTTACGATACCACCGGGGAGCTGTTTTTT. The V gene is TRBV29-1, the J gene TRBJ2-2, with D uncertain. Looked up from germline, CDR1 is SQVTM and CDR2 is ANQGSEA. This CDR3 has 12 residues. V lost 5 bases, J lost 4 bases, and 8 bases lay in between.

V and J are TRBV19 and TRBJ2-1; D not resolved. Between the trimmed V and J ends, which lost 4 bases and 1 base, there was a span of 8 bases. There are 14 residues in the CDR3. Germline V lookup: CDR1 LNHDA, CDR2 SQIVND (reference sequence). DNA for the CDR3: TGTGCCAGTAGTAATCAGGAGTCCTACAATGAGCAGTTCTTC. Amino acids: CASSNQESYNEQFF. The whole variable domain, remainder taken from reference TRBV19 and TRBJ2-1, is DGGITQSPKYLFRKEGQNVTLSCEQNLNHDAMYWYRQDPGQGLRLIYYSQIVNDFQKGDIAEGYSVSREKKESFPLTVTSAQKNPTAFYLCASSNQESYNEQFFGPGTRLTVL.

V and J are TRBV4-1 and TRBJ1-6; 8 positions agree with TRBD1. The V gene end was trimmed by 8 bases and the J gene end by 13 bases; junction bases not matched to a gene: 16. The CDR3 consists of 15 residues. Germline V gene sequence: CDR1 MGHRA, CDR2 YSYEKL. The CDR3 DNA reads as TGCGCCAGCCGACTACTGGACAGGGAGAATAGGCCCCTCCACTTT. Amino acids: CASRLLDRENRPLHF.

V and J are TRBV28 and TRBJ1-3, with D hard to call. Trimming cost V 6 bases and J 7 bases, with 10 bases left between them. The germline V gene has CDR1 MDHEN and CDR2 SYDVKM. This CDR3 region has 12 residues. DNA for the CDR3: TGTGCCAGCAGCTTTGGGAGGAACACCATATATTTT. Protein sequence: CASSFGRNTIYF.

This clonotype was seen a few times. V is TRBV7-2 and J is TRBJ2-6; D call uncertain. The CDR3 totals 17 residues. Trimming removed 0 bases at V and 4 bases at J, with 13 bases between. CDR1 is SGHTA, CDR2 FQGNSA, per germline. The CDR3 reads CASSLAGWGSGANVLTF. CDR3 in DNA: TGTGCCAGCAGCTTAGCCGGGTGGGGATCCGGGGCCAACGTCCTGACTTTC.

Many counts were recorded for this clonotype. CDR3: CASSSGVAKNIQYF. In nucleotides, the CDR3 is TGTGCCAGCAGTTCAGGGGTAGCCAAAAACATTCAGTACTTC. V gene TRBV12-3 or TRBV12-4 combines with J gene TRBJ2-4; D is possibly TRBD1 (6 bases). The CDR3 spans 14 residues. Trimming took 4 bases from V and 0 from J, leaving 7 bases between them.

The CDR3 DNA follows: TGTGCCATCCGAGAGTGGGATACGCAGTATTTT. Its translation: CAIREWDTQYF. This chain joins TRBV12-3 or TRBV12-4 and TRBJ2-3, with D unresolved. CDR3 size: 11 residues. V was trimmed by 10 bases and J by 6 bases, leaving 11 bases between them.

This clonotype was observed a handful of times. The CDR3 DNA is TGTGCCAGCAGTTTAGGGTCAGGGGGGACTTCTAACTATGGCTACACCTTC. This sequence encodes CASSLGSGGTSNYGYTF. V is TRBV12-3 or TRBV12-4 and J is TRBJ1-2, with 7 bases lining up with TRBD1. V shed 1 base, J shed 0 bases, and the junction held 8 bases outside the gene matches. The CDR3 runs 17 residues.